The rows below give T cell receptor beta chains drawn from one sample of a study of cytomegalovirus exposure and HLA in healthy donors. Profiling relied on immunoSEQ multiplex PCR, and the TCRdb table lists in-frame clones only, not all of them. This sample has over 65,000 clones, with around 77% found just once. Sample: PBMCs. Every receptor here comes from a man aged 50 or older in good health and CMV-seronegative. CDR3s include the opening cysteine and the closing phenylalanine or tryptophan. D genes are given only for firm matches. Clone size is not always given. Where it is, it says once, few, many or a class for expanded clones.

>NA|TRBV30|TRBJ1-1|TRBD1
TGTGCCTGGAGACGGCATACGAGTGGGACAGGGGAGGACACTGAAGCTTTCTTT
CAWRRHTSGTGEDTEAFF
>few|TRBV6-1|TRBJ1-3|NA
TGTGCCAGCAGTGAACGGGGCTCTGGAAACACCATATATTTT
CASSERGSGNTIYF
>NA|TRBV9|TRBJ2-1|NA
TGTGCCAGCAGCCCCCGGCGGGGGCCCTCGAGCTCCTACAATGAGCAGTTCTTC
CASSPRRGPSSSYNEQFF
>NA|TRBV12-5|TRBJ2-1|TRBD2
TGTGCTAGTGGTTTGGGGGCTAGCGGGGGGCGAAGGTCCTACAATGAGCAGTTCTTC
CASGLGASGGRRSYNEQFF
>NA|TRBV11-2|TRBJ2-4|NA
TGTGCCAGCAGCTTAATGGGCGGGGGCTGGTCCAAAAACATTCAGTACTTC
CASSLMGGGWSKNIQYF
>NA|TRBV14|TRBJ2-4|TRBD1
TGTGCCAGCAGCCAGAAGACAGGGCCGGGCAACATTCAGTACTTC
CASSQKTGPGNIQYF
>once|TRBV4-3|TRBJ1-2|NA
TGCGCCAGCAGCCACCGGACTACTAACTATGGCTACACCTTC
CASSHRTTNYGYTF
>NA|TRBV7-8|TRBJ2-7|NA
TGTGCCAGCAGCCGGTCGCCCCCTTACGAGCAGTACTTC
CASSRSPPYEQYF
>NA|TRBV11-3|TRBJ2-1|NA
TGTGCCAGCAGCTTAAACGGTCACAATGAGCAGTTCTTC
CASSLNGHNEQFF
>NA|TRBV5-1|TRBJ2-7|TRBD1
TGCGCCAGCAGGGGGACAGCCTCCTACGAGCAGTACTTC
CASRGTASYEQYF
>few|TRBV10-1|TRBJ2-1|TRBD2
TGCGCCAGCAGTGGCCCGGGACTAGCGGGGGTAGGTGAGCAGTTCTTC
CASSGPGLAGVGEQFF
>NA|TRBV18|TRBJ2-5|NA
TGTGCCAGCTCACCCCGTGGAGGGGGCGGAGAGACCCAGTACTTC
CASSPRGGGGETQYF
>NA|TRBV4-3|TRBJ2-1|TRBD2
TGCGCCAGCAGCATGGGACTAGAGGTATACAATGAGCAGTTCTTC
CASSMGLEVYNEQFF
>NA|TRBV7-3|TRBJ2-5|TRBD2
TGTGCCAGCCGGCGATCCTTAAGGCGAGCGGGGGAACAAGAGACCCAGTACTTC
CASRRSLRRAGEQETQYF
>once|TRBV19|TRBJ2-7|TRBD2
TGTGCCAGTAGTATAAGTATCAGCGAGCGGGGGAGCTCCTACGAGCAGTACTTC
CASSISISERGSSYEQYF
>few|TRBV6-5|TRBJ2-7|TRBD1
TGTGCCAGCAGTTCGGGACAGGGGCGTCGGCAGTACTTC
CASSSGQGRRQYF
>NA|TRBV10-1|TRBJ2-1|NA
TGCGCCAGCAGTAGGCAGGGGTCCTACAATGAGCAGTTCTTC
CASSRQGSYNEQFF
>NA|TRBV7-2|TRBJ2-3|NA
TGTGCCAGCAGCTTAACCGGGGGGCGAGGGGATACGCAGTATTTT
CASSLTGGRGDTQYF
>NA|TRBV11-2|TRBJ2-3|TRBD2
TGTGCCAGCAGCTTACGGGGGGGGGCTAGCGGTAGCACAGATACGCAGTATTTT
CASSLRGGASGSTDTQYF
>NA|TRBV5-1|TRBJ2-1|NA
TGCGCCAGCAGCTCAGGACTGGTTCTGGAGGAGCAGTTCTTC
CASSSGLVLEEQFF
>NA|TRBV11-1|TRBJ1-3|TRBD1
TGTGCCAGCAGCCTCATCGCGACAGGGGGAAACACCATATATTTT
CASSLIATGGNTIYF
>NA|TRBV5-1|TRBJ1-2|TRBD1
TGCGCCAGCAGCCCGGGACAGGGGGTAGGTGGCTATGGCTACACCTTC
CASSPGQGVGGYGYTF
>NA|TRBV30|TRBJ2-4|NA
TGTGCCTCATCAGCCAAAAACATTCAGTACTTC
CASSAKNIQYF
>once|TRBV7-2|TRBJ2-5|TRBD2
TGTGCCAGCAGGTTCAGCGGGGGCCGAGGAGAGACCCAGTACTTC
CASRFSGGRGETQYF
>NA|TRBV5-1|TRBJ2-3|TRBD2
TGCGCCAGCAGCTCGGGGACTACCCAAGGCGCAGATACGCAGTATTTT
CASSSGTTQGADTQYF
>NA|TRBV15|TRBJ2-7|NA
TGTGCCACCAGCAGGGACTTGACCTACGAGCAGTACTTC
CATSRDLTYEQYF
>NA|TRBV10-1|TRBJ2-7|TRBD1
TGCGCCAGCAGGGACAGGGAAAACTACGAGCAGTACTTC
CASRDRENYEQYF
>NA|TRBV9|TRBJ2-1|TRBD2
TGTGCCAGCAGCGGCCTCCAGCGGGGGGGACTTAGTAAGCAGTTCTTC
CASSGLQRGGLSKQFF
>NA|TRBV25-1|TRBJ1-6|NA
TGTGCCAGCAGTGAATTGGGGGGAGGGAATTCACCCCTCCACTTT
CASSELGGGNSPLHF
>NA|TRBV7-9|TRBJ2-3|NA
TGTTCCAGCAGCTTAGCCGGGAGCGGAGGAACAGATACGCAGTATTTT
CSSSLAGSGGTDTQYF
>NA|TRBV7-9|TRBJ2-5|TRBD2
TGTGCCAGCAGCTTATGGGCGGGGGGGCCCGAGACCCAGTACTTC
CASSLWAGGPETQYF
>NA|TRBV10-3|TRBJ1-4|TRBD1
TGTGCCATCAGTGAAGGGACAGGGTCCGGCGATTGGGAAAACCTGTTTTTT
CAISEGTGSGDWENLFF
>NA|TRBV5-1|TRBJ2-3|TRBD2
TGCGCCAGCAAACTAGCGGGGGCTATCCAGACGCAGTATTTT
CASKLAGAIQTQYF
>NA|TRBV7-2|TRBJ1-5|TRBD1
TGTGCCAGCAGCTCCCGGGACAGGGAAATAGGGGCCCAGCATTTT
CASSSRDREIGAQHF
>NA|TRBV7-8|TRBJ2-3|NA
TGTGCCAGCAGCTTAGGGGTGGCTAGCGAACAGTATTTT
CASSLGVASEQYF
>NA|TRBV2|TRBJ2-7|NA
TGTGCCAGCAGTGTTAACGGGGGGCCAGGCTACGAGCAGTACTTC
CASSVNGGPGYEQYF
>few|TRBV4-3|TRBJ1-5|NA
TGCGCCAGCAGCCAGGGAGGTGGTGCTCAGCCCCAGCATTTT
CASSQGGGAQPQHF
>NA|TRBV28|TRBJ1-1|NA
TGTGCCAGCAGCCAGGGGATACTTCTAACTGAAGCTTTCTTT
CASSQGILLTEAFF
>NA|TRBV5-8|TRBJ2-3|NA
TGTGCCAGCAGCTTGCGGGGCACAGATACGCAGTATTTT
CASSLRGTDTQYF
>NA|TRBV2|TRBJ1-5|TRBD1
TGTGCCAGCAGGGATGCCGGGACAGGGGTGACTCAGCCCCAGCATTTT
CASRDAGTGVTQPQHF
>NA|TRBV7-9|TRBJ2-7|NA
TGTTCCAGCAGCCTGGACTGGGCGGGAGAGCAGTACTTC
CSSSLDWAGEQYF
>NA|TRBV5-1|TRBJ2-7|TRBD1
TGCGCCAGCAGCATCGGGACAGGGTTCTCCTACGAGCAGTACTTC
CASSIGTGFSYEQYF